Here is one T cell receptor (beta chain) with its context. V was pared by 3 bases and J by 4 bases, with 6 bases between. The CDR3 totals 13 residues. During its preparation, the TCRbeta library received unique molecular identifiers. TCRdb passed the PCR reads through MiXCR, listing each CDR3 protein once. The sample records some 500,000 distinct CDR3 sequences, around 20% being singletons. This record comes from a study of T-cell reconstitution after alpha-beta-depleted transplantation in children. The TCR was taken from a human donor who donated a stem cell graft to a child with acute lymphoblastic leukemia. The chain couples TRBV12-3 or TRBV12-4 to TRBJ2-2; the D gene is possibly TRBD1 (5 bases). This specimen consisted of PBMCs from the stem cell graft donor, obtained from the stem cell graft. Here the CDR3 reads CASSFGATGELFF. CDR3 nucleotides: TGTGCCAGCAGTTTTGGGGCCACCGGGGAGCTGTTTTTT.